This TCR beta chain was captured in a study of blood T cell repertoires in COVID-19. Overall study context: The United States, Italy and Spain provided the acute and convalescent COVID-19 samples. PBMCs, B-cell-depleted T cells, or T cells were the source of the cDNA or gDNA that made up the material.

V lost 5 bases to trimming and J lost 0 bases; unmatched junction nucleotides: 3. There are 14 residues in the CDR3. Germline loops: CDR1 KGHSH, CDR2 LQKENI. Per the study methods: Researchers report that nucleated cell counts were estimated from reference gene primer amplification. Generated by immunoSEQ multiplex PCR, the TCRdb table keeps only in-frame clones and is missing some. V and J calls and clone size are given by that table; D and trimming were obtained from the DNA. The table has 200,000 or so clones, roughly 84% seen once. The clonotype originates from a woman aged 60-70 years who had recovered from COVID-19. Sequencing used peripheral blood. V usage is TRBV18 and J usage is TRBJ1-1, with 7 positions matching TRBD1. The CDR3 sequence: CASSLGQLNTEAFF. The CDR3 DNA reads TGTGCCAGCTCATTGGGACAGCTGAACACTGAAGCTTTCTTT.